This T cell receptor (beta chain) was recorded in a study of cytomegalovirus exposure and HLA in healthy donors. After removal of 1 base from V and 4 bases from J, the junction contained 4 bases not matched to a gene. The V gene's germline CDR1 is SGHRS and CDR2 YFSETQ. CDR3 size: 14 residues. PCR was performed using 60 Vbeta and 13 Jbeta primers. The table came from immunoSEQ multiplex PCR; TCRdb's copy has only in-frame clones and leaves some out. The sample contains about 180,000 clones, around 80% of which appear only once. V gene TRBV5-1 combines with J gene TRBJ2-7, with 8 bases that match TRBD1. The clonotype was recovered from a middle-aged man in good health and CMV-seronegative. Sequencing input: PBMCs. CDR3 DNA: TGCGCCAGCAGCTTGCTAACAGGGGGGTACGAGCAGTACTTC. It encodes CASSLLTGGYEQYF.